This paragraph reports one TCR beta chain. Its antigen remains unknown. The time point denotes: blood 4 weeks post-SBRT, at nephrectomy. Sample treatment: 15 Gy SBRT to primary tumor, nephrectomy 4 weeks later. Nephrectomy followed 15 Gy stereotactic body radiation by 4 weeks. The patient's renal cell carcinoma had clear cell pathology. The sample originates from a study of radiation and T cells in renal cell carcinoma. Overall study findings and caveats: Without pretreatment biopsies, baseline tumor clonotype presence was undetermined. Top tumor clonotypes rose in blood 2 weeks post-radiation, then contracted.

Method: immunoSEQ multiplex PCR; TCRdb's copy keeps in-frame clones and lacks some. The sample carries approximately 80,000 clones, 80% to 90% recorded once. CDR1 and CDR2 (germline): SGHNT, YYREEE (reference sequence). V was clipped by 3 bases and J by 0 bases, with 16 bases between them. The CDR3 sequence is 17 residues long. Sample: blood, taken from a patient whose treatment included radiotherapy and nephrectomy. The V call is TRBV5-4, the J call TRBJ1-3; perhaps TRBD1 as D (5 bases). The sequence came from a woman aged 70 to 79 with renal cell carcinoma. In DNA, the CDR3 is TGTGCCAGCAGCTCCGAGGTTGGCGGGGGCTCTGGAAACACCATATATTTT. Translating gives CASSSEVGGGSGNTIYF.